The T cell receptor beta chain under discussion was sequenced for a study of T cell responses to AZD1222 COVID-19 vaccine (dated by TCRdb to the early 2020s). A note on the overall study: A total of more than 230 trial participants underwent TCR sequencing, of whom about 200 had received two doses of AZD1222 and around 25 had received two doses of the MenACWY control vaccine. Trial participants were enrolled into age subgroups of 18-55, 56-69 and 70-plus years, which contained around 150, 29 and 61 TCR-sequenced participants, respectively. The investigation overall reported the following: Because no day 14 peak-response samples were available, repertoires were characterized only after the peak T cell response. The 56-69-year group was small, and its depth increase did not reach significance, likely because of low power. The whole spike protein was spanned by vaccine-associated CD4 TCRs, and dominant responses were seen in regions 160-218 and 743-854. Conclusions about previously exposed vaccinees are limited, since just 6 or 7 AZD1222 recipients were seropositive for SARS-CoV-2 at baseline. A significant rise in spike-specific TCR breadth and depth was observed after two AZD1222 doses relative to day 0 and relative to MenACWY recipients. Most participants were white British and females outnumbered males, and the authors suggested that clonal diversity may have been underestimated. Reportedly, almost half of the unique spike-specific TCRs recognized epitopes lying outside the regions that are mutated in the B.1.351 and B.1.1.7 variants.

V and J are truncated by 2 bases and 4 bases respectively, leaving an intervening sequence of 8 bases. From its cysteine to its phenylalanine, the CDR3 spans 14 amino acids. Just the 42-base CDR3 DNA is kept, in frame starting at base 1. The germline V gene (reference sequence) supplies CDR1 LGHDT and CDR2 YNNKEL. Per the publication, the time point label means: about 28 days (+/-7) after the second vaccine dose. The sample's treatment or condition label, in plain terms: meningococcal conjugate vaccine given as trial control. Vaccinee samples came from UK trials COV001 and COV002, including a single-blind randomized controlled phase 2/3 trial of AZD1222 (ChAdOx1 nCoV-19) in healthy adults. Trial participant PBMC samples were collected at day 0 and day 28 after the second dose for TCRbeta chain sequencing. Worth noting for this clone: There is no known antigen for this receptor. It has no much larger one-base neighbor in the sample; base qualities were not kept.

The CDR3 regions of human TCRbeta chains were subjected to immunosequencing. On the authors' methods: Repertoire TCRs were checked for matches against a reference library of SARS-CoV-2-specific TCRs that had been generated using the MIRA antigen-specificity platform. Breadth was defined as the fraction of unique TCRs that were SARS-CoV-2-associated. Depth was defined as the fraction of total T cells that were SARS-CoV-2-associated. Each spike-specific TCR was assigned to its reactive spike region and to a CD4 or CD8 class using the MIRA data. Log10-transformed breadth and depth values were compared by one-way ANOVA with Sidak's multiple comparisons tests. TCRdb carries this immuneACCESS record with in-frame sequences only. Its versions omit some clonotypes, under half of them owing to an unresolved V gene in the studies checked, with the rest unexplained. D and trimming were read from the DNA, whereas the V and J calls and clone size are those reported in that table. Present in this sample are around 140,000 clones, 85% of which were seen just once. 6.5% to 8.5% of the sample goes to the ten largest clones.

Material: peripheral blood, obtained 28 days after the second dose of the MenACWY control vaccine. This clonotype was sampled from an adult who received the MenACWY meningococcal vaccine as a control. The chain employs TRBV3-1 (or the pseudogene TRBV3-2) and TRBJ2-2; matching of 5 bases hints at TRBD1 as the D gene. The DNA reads TGTGCCAGCAGCCAACCCCAGGGCACCGGGGAGCTGTTTTTT. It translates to CASSQPQGTGELFF.